Sequencing of this T cell receptor beta chain was carried out in a study of T cell repertoires in cytomegalovirus infection. Across the whole study: The study used recently identified HLA-C-restricted and well-studied HLA-B-restricted CMV epitopes.

TCRdb re-analysed the reads in MiXCR, keeping a single row per CDR3 protein. The data hold 110,000 or so distinct CDR3 sequences, with around 30% observed a single time. Concerning this clonotype: Its antigen is as yet unknown.

V lost 0 bases, J lost 5 bases, and 11 bases lay in between. There are 14 residues in the CDR3. Germline-derived CDR1 and CDR2 are MNHEY and SVGAGI. The sequence was collected from a human donor in good health (CMV status not recorded). Some clones in this sample may be carry-over from other donors' samples. This sample comprised CD8+ T cells from cultured PBMCs, obtained from culture after CMV antigen stimulation. The chain is built from TRBV6-5 and TRBJ2-7, with a tentative D call TRBD1 (5 bases). The CDR3 bases are TGTGCCAGCAGTTACTCGATAGCAGGGAACGAGCAGTACTTC. It codes for CASSYSIAGNEQYF.